This TCR beta chain was identified in a study of shared clonotypes between healthy human individuals. The CDR3 covers 13 residues. The germline CDR1 and CDR2 sequences are LNHDA and SQIVND (reference sequence). Trimming took off 6 bases at V and 9 bases at J, with 15 bases between the two ends. This clone has a single count. The run depth of the assay was deep. TCRdb's table, derived via immunoSEQ multiplex PCR, lists solely in-frame clones and lacks some. This table has fewer than 2.5 million clones, 90% to 95% appearing once. This rearrangement joins TRBV19 to TRBJ1-5; D may be TRBD1 (6 bases). The sample taken for sequencing was naive CD4+ T cells from PBMCs. Subset denoted: CD45RA+ positively selected. This receptor was identified in a man between 18 and 35 years old in good health. Some clones in this sample may be carry-over from other donors' samples. The CDR3 is CASSQQRGVPQHF. The CDR3 DNA follows: TGTGCCAGTAGCCAACAGAGGGGGGTGCCCCAGCATTTT.